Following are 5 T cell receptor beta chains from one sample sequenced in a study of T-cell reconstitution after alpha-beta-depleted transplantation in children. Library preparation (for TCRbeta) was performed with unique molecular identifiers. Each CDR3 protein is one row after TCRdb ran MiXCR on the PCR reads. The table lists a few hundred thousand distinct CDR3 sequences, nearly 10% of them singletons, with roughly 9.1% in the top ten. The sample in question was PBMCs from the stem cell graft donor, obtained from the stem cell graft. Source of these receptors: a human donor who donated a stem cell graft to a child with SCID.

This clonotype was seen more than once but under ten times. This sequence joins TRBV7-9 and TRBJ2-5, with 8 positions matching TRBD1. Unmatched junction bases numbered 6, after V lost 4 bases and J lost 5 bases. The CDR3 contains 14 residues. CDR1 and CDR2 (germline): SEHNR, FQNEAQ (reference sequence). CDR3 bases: TGTGCCAGCAGCTCCCGGGACAGGCGGGAGACCCAGTACTTC. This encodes CASSSRDRRETQYF.

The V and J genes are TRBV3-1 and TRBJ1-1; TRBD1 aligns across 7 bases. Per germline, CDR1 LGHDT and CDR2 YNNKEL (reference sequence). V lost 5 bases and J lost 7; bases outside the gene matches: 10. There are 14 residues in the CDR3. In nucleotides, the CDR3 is TGTGCCAGCAGCATCCGACAGGGTGGAGGTGAAGCTTTCTTT. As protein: CASSIRQGGGEAFF.

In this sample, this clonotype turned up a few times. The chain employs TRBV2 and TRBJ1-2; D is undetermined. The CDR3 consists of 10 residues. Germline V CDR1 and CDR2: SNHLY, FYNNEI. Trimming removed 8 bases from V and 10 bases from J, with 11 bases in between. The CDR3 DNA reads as TGTGCCAGCGGAGGGAAGAACTACACCTTC. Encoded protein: CASGGKNYTF.

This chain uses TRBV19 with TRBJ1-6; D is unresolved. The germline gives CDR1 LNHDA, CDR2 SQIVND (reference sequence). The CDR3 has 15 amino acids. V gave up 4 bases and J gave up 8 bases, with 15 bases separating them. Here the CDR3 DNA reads TGTGCCAGTAGTAAGTCAGGACCTACCCATTCACCCCTCCACTTT. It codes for CASSKSGPTHSPLHF.

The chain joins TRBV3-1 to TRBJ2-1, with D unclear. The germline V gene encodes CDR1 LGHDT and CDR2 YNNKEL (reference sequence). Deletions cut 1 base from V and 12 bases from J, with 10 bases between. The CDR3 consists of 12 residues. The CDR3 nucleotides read TGTGCCAGCAGCCAAGTTTCTAGAGGGCAGTTCTTC. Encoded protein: CASSQVSRGQFF.